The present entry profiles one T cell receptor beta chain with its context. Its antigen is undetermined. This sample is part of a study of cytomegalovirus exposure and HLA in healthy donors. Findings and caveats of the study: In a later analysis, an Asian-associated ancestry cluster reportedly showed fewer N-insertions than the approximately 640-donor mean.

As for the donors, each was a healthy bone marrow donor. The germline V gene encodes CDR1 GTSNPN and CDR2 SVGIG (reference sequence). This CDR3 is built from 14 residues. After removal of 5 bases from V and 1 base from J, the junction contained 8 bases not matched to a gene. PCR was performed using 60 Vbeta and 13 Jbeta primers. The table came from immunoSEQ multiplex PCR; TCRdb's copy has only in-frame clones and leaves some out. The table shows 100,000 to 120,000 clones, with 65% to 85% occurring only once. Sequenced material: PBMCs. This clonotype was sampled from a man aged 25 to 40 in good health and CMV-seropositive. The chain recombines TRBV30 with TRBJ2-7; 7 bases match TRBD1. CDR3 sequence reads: CAWGRDSLSYEQYF. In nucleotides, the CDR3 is TGTGCCTGGGGACGGGACAGCCTTTCCTACGAGCAGTACTTC.